The 8 T cell receptor beta chains below come from one sample, sequenced in a study of T cells in tuberculosis. This table comes from immunoSEQ multiplex PCR, and its TCRdb copy is limited to in-frame clones, with some not included. The table has about 10,000 clones, approximately 94% seen once; the top ten hold 10% to 15%. The sequencing sample was made of PBMCs. These receptors were obtained from an adult with tuberculosis.

V is TRBV7-7 and J is TRBJ2-2; the match to TRBD2 covers 11 bases. Germline V gives CDR1 SSHAT, CDR2 FNYEAQ (reference sequence). This CDR3 is built from 15 residues. Losses at the gene ends were 5 bases for V and 4 bases for J; bases not matched to a gene: 3. The CDR3: CASSPLAGGTGELFF. CDR3 in DNA: TGTGCCAGCAGCCCTCTAGCGGGAGGCACCGGGGAGCTGTTTTTT.

Only one count was recorded for this clone. The chain uses TRBV21-1 and TRBJ2-1; the D call TRBD1 from the table was never checked on the DNA. TRBV21-1 is termed a pseudogene. CDR3 length: 15 residues. DNA for the CDR3: TGTGCCAGCAGCAACAGGGATCGGGCCTACAATGAGCAGTTCTTC. Encoded protein: CASSNRDRAYNEQFF.

The chain combines TRBV5-1 with TRBJ2-7; TRBD1 agrees at 7 bases. CDR1 and CDR2 from the germline V gene are SGHRS and YFSETQ. The CDR3 has 15 residues. The V and J ends lost 3 bases and 7 bases, in that order; junction bases with no gene match: 13. This chain's CDR3 is CASSWSVRQGEEQYF. In DNA form, the CDR3 reads TGCGCCAGCAGCTGGTCCGTGAGACAGGGAGAAGAGCAGTACTTC.

The rearrangement joins TRBV27 to TRBJ1-1; D remains unclear. This CDR3 is built from 15 residues. V was trimmed by 2 bases and J by 2 bases, leaving 12 bases between them. Germline CDR1 reads MNHEY; CDR2 reads SMNVEV (reference sequence). The CDR3 DNA reads TGTGCCAGCAGTTTAACCCCAGTTTCTAACACTGAAGCTTTCTTT. Translated, it gives CASSLTPVSNTEAFF.

This clone was observed a few times. The rearrangement uses TRBV5-8 and TRBJ2-4; 7 nucleotides agree with TRBD1. V was clipped by 4 bases and J by 0 bases; unmatched bases: 7. CDR1 is SGHTS and CDR2 is YDEGEE in the germline V gene. This CDR3 has 16 amino acids. The CDR3 DNA follows: TGTGCCAGCAGCGACGGGACAGAATTAGCCAAAAACATTCAGTACTTC. Translated: CASSDGTELAKNIQYF.

The CDR3 bases are TGTGCCAGCAGCTTGGGCAACACCTACGAGCAGTACTTC. Amino acids: CASSLGNTYEQYF. The chain recombines TRBV7-2 with TRBJ2-7, with D uncertain. Trimming cost V 3 bases and J 2 bases, with 8 bases left between them. Germline V CDR1 and CDR2: SGHTA, FQGNSA. CDR3 length equals 13 residues.

J is TRBJ1-5 and V is TRBV10-2, with 7 bases lining up with TRBD1. The germline V gene has CDR1 WSHSY and CDR2 SAAADI. Unmatched junction bases numbered 4, after V lost 7 bases and J lost 1 base. The CDR3 covers 14 residues. This chain's CDR3 is CASTTGESNQPQHF. The CDR3 bases are TGCGCCAGCACCACAGGGGAAAGCAATCAGCCCCAGCATTTT.

The chain joins TRBV11-2 to TRBJ2-5, with 7 positions matching TRBD2. The germline gives CDR1 SGHAT, CDR2 FQNNGV. V was pared by 0 bases and J by 5 bases, with 12 bases of the junction left unmatched. The CDR3 is 17 residues long. CDR3 nucleotides: TGTGCCAGCAGCTTAGACCTCGGGGGGACCCCCCGCGAGACCCAGTACTTC. Translated: CASSLDLGGTPRETQYF.